The 10 T cell receptor beta chains reported below all come from one sample, sequenced in a study of identical twins. TCRdb reprocessed the 5' RACE reads via MiXCR and lists one record per CDR3 protein. In the table there are some 600,000 distinct CDR3 sequences, roughly 7.2% of which are singletons. These data also featured in a second study, about yellow fever vaccine responses in identical twins.

Sequencing was carried out using PBMCs. The receptors were sampled from a woman aged 18-35 years in good health.

This clonotype was detected only a few times. The chain uses TRBV6-2 or TRBV6-3 and TRBJ2-4; D is undetermined. This CDR3 comprises 13 residues. V was trimmed by 7 bases and J by 6 bases, leaving 13 bases between them. The germline V gene encodes CDR1 MNHEY and CDR2 SVGEGT. The CDR3 sequence: CASTNPGPNIQYF. The DNA of the CDR3 is TGTGCCAGCACCAATCCGGGCCCAAACATTCAGTACTTC.

Ten or more counts support this clonotype. The rearrangement joins TRBV5-1 to TRBJ2-7; 7 nucleotides align to TRBD1. Germline assignment: CDR1 SGHRS and CDR2 YFSETQ. With 3 bases clipped from V and 0 bases from J, the junction kept 6 bases outside the gene matches. This CDR3 is 15 amino acids long. In DNA, the CDR3 is TGCGCCAGCAGCTACCGGGACAGTCCCTCCTACGAGCAGTACTTC. Residues: CASSYRDSPSYEQYF.

This rearrangement joins TRBV7-2 to TRBJ2-4; D might be TRBD1 (5 bases). Germline V CDR1 and CDR2: SGHTA, FQGNSA. The CDR3 totals 16 residues. V lost 1 base to trimming and J lost 8 bases, with 18 bases between them. CDR3 DNA: TGTGCCAGCAGCTTAGAGGGGCCCCCGAATCAGGACATTCAGTACTTC. Residues: CASSLEGPPNQDIQYF.

The chain is built from TRBV28 and TRBJ2-5; D gene unclear. This CDR3 has 13 amino acids. Trimming removed 1 base at V and 4 bases at J, with 7 bases between. The V gene's germline CDR1 is MDHEN and CDR2 SYDVKM. DNA for the CDR3: TGTGCCAGCAGTTTATCAATTTCAGAGACCCAGTACTTC. Translating it yields CASSLSISETQYF.

The chain is built from TRBV14 and TRBJ2-5; D gene uncertain. CDR1 is SGHDN, CDR2 FVKESK, per germline. Trimming took 0 bases from V and 2 from J, leaving 7 bases between them. The CDR3 is 14 amino acids. CDR3 sequence (DNA): TGTGCCAGCAGCCAAGATCTACGACAAGAGACCCAGTACTTC. As protein: CASSQDLRQETQYF. The full variable domain, its missing parts supplied by reference TRBV14 and TRBJ2-5, is EAGVTQFPSHSVIEKGQTVTLRCDPISGHDNLYWYRRVMGKEIKFLLHFVKESKQDESGMPNNRFLAERTGGTYSTLKVQPAELEDSGVYFCASSQDLRQETQYFGPGTRLLVL.

This clonotype was observed at least ten times. The chain joins TRBV5-1 to TRBJ2-3, with a possible D match to TRBD1 (7 bases). Trimming left V 4 bases short and J 4 bases short, with 13 bases between. This CDR3 is built from 14 residues. The germline gives CDR1 SGHRS, CDR2 YFSETQ. The DNA of the CDR3 is TGCGCCAGCAGCGCGGGACAGCGCCCAGATACGCAGTATTTT. Translation gives CASSAGQRPDTQYF.

V usage is TRBV5-1 and J usage is TRBJ1-1; D remains unclear. This CDR3 region has 15 residues. V was shortened by 1 base and J by 6 bases, with 16 bases between the two germline ends. The V gene's germline CDR1 is SGHRS and CDR2 YFSETQ. The CDR3 coding sequence is TGCGCCAGCAGCTTGTCGGCAGCCGGGAGGGCTGAAGCTTTCTTT. Protein product: CASSLSAAGRAEAFF.

The chain uses TRBV5-5 and TRBJ2-7; 8 bases fit TRBD2. The CDR3 covers 14 residues. CDR1 is SGHKS, CDR2 YYEKEE, per germline (reference sequence). V lost 4 bases and J lost 5; bases outside the gene matches: 8. CDR3 sequence reads: CASSVGLGFDEQYV. For the CDR3, the DNA is TGTGCCAGCAGCGTGGGACTAGGCTTCGACGAGCAGTACGTC.

J is TRBJ2-7 and V is TRBV9; TRBD2 might be the D (7 bases). V was clipped by 4 bases and J by 7 bases, with 21 bases between them. Germline CDR1 SGDLS, CDR2 YYNGEE. The CDR3 is 15 residues long. CDR3 region: CASSLAGGPFEEQYF. Here the CDR3 DNA reads TGTGCCAGCAGCTTGGCCGGGGGGCCCTTTGAGGAGCAGTACTTC. The full variable domain, in which reference TRBV9 and TRBJ2-7 provide the parts outside the CDR3, is DSGVTQTPKHLITATGQRVTLRCSPRSGDLSVYWYQQSLDQGLQFLIQYYNGEERAKGNILERFSAQQFPDLHSELNLSSLELGDSALYFCASSLAGGPFEEQYFGPGTRLTVT.

This clonotype occurred many times. In DNA form, the CDR3 reads TGTGCCAGCAGTTACTCAGGGTCCTACGAGCAGTACTTC. Translated: CASSYSGSYEQYF. This chain links TRBV6-6 with TRBJ2-7; D uncertain. The germline CDR1 and CDR2 sequences are MNHNY and SVGAGI (reference sequence). CDR3 length: 13 amino acids. V was trimmed by 0 bases and J by 1 base, leaving 4 bases between them.